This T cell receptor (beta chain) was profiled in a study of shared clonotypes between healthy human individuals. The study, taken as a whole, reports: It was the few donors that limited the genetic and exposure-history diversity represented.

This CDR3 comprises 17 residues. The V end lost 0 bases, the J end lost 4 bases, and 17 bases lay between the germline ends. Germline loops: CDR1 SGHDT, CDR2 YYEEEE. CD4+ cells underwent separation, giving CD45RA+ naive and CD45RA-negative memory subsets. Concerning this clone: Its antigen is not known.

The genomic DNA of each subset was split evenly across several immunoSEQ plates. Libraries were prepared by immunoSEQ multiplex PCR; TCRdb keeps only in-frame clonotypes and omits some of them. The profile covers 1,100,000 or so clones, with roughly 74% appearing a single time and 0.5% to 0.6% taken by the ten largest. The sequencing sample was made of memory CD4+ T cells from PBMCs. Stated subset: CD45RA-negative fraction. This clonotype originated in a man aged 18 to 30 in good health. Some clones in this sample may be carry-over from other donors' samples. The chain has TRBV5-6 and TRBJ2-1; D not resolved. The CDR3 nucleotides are TGTGCCAGCAGCTTGGCCTTTGGCGGTGAACGGTACAATGAGCAGTTCTTC. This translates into CASSLAFGGERYNEQFF.